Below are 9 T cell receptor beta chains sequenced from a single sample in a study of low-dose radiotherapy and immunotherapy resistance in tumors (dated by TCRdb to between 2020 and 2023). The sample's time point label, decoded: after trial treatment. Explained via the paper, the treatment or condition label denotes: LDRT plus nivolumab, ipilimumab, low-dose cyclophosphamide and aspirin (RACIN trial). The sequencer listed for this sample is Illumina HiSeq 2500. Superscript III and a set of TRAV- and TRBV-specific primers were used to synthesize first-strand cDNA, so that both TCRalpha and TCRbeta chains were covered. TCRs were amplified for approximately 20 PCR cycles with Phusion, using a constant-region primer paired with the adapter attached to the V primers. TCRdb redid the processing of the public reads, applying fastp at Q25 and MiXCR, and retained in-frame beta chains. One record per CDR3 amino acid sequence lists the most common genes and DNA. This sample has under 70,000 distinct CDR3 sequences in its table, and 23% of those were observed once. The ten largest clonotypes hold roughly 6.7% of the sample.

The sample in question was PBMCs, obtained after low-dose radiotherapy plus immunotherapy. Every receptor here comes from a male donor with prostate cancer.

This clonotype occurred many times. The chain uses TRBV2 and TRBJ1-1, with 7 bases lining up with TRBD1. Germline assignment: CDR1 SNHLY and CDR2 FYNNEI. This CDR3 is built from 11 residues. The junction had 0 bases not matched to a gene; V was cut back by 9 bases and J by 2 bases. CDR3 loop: CARGGNTEAFF. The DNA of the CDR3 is TGTGCCAGAGGGGGCAACACTGAAGCTTTCTTT.

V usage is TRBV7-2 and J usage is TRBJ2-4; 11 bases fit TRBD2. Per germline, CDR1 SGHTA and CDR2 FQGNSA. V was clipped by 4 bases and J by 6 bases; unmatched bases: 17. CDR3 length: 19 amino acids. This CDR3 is CASSSPAGVAGGPRNIQYF. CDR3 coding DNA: TGTGCCAGCAGCTCGCCGGCTGGGGTAGCGGGGGGGCCGAGAAACATTCAGTACTTC.

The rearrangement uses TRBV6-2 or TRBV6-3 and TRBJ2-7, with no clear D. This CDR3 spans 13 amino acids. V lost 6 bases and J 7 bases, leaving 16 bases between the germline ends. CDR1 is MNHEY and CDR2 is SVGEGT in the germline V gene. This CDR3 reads CASRFGRYNEQYF. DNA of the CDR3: TGTGCCAGCAGATTTGGACGGTACAATGAGCAGTACTTC.

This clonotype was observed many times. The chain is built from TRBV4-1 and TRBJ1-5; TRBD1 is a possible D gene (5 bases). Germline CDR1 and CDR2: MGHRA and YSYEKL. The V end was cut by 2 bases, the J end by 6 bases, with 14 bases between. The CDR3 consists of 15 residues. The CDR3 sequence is CASSQRLGETQPQHF. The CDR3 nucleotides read TGCGCCAGCAGCCAACGTCTAGGGGAGACTCAGCCCCAGCATTTT.

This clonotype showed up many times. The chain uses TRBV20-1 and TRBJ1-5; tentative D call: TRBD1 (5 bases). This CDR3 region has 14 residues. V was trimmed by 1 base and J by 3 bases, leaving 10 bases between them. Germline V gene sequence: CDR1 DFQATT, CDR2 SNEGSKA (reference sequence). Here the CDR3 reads CSARGRQPNQPQHF. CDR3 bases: TGCAGTGCTAGAGGTAGACAGCCCAATCAGCCCCAGCATTTT.

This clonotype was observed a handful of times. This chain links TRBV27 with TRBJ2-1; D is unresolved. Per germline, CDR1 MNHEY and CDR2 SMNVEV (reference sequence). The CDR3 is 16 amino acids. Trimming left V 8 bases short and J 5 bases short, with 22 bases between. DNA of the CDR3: TGTGCCAGCCGTCGAACGTTAAGACAAAGCAACAATGAGCAGTTCTTC. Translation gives CASRRTLRQSNNEQFF.

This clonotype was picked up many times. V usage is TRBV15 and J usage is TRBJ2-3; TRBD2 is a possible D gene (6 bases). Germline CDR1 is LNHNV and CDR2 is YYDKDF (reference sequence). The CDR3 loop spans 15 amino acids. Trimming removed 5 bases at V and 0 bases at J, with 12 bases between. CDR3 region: CATSQGAGSTDTQYF. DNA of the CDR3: TGTGCCACCAGCCAAGGGGCGGGAAGCACAGATACGCAGTATTTT.

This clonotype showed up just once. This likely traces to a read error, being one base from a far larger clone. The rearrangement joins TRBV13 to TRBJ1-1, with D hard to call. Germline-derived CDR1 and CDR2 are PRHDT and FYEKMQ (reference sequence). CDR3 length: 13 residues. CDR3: CTSSVGQATEAFF. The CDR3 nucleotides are TGTACCAGCAGCGTAGGGCAGGCCACTGAAGCTTTCTTT.

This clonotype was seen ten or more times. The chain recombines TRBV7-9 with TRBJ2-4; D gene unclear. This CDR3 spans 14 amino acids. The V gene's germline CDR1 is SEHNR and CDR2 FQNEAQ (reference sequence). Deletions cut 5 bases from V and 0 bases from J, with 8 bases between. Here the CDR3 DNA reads TGTGCCAGCAGCCCGACACTAGCCAAAAACATTCAGTACTTC. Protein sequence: CASSPTLAKNIQYF.